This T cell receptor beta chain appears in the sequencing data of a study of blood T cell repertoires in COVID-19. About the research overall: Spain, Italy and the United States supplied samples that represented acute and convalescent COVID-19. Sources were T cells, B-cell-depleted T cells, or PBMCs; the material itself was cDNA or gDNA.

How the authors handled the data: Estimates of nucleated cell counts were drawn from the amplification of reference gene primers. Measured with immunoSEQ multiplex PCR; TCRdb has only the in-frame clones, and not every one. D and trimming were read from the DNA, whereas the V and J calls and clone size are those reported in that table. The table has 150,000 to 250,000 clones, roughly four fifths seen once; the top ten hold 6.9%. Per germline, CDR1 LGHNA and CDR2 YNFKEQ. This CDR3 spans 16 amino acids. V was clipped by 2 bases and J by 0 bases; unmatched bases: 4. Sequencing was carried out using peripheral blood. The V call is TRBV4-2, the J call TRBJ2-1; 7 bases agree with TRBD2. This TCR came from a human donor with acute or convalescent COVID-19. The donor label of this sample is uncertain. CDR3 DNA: TGTGCCAGCAGCCAAACTAGCGTCAGCTCCTACAATGAGCAGTTCTTC. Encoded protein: CASSQTSVSSYNEQFF.